This is a list of T cell receptor beta chains from one sample in a study of a mutant IDH1 vaccine in newly diagnosed glioma. These TCRs are of unknown antigen specificity. Only in-frame clones appear in the TCRdb table, and some are missing; sequencing was by immunoSEQ multiplex PCR. Of roughly 38,000 clones listed, approximately 80% are singletons. Here the sequenced sample was PBMCs, taken from a glioma patient whose treatment included an IDH1 peptide vaccine. These receptors all come from a man younger than 35 with glioma. Some clones in this sample may be carry-over from other donors' samples. Both conserved end residues are part of each CDR3. The D gene is left open where the match is weak. Rows may omit the clone size; those that give it use once, few, many or a size class.

d_call	clone_size	v_call	j_call	cdr3_aa	cdr3_nt
NA	NA	TRBV9	TRBJ2-7	CASSVAYGGSYEQYF	TGTGCCAGCAGCGTAGCTTACGGGGGTTCCTACGAGCAGTACTTC
TRBD1	NA	TRBV6-5	TRBJ1-3	CASSQGGPSGNTIYF	TGTGCCAGCAGTCAGGGGGGCCCCTCTGGAAACACCATATATTTT
NA	NA	TRBV9	TRBJ2-7	CASSVVPTGSYEQYF	TGTGCCAGCAGCGTAGTGCCGACAGGATCCTACGAGCAGTACTTC
TRBD1	NA	TRBV4-2	TRBJ1-4	CASSQEGGQGARKLFF	TGTGCCAGCAGCCAAGAAGGCGGACAGGGGGCACGGAAACTGTTTTTT
NA	NA	TRBV25-1	TRBJ1-3	CASSEYRLGRAGNTIYF	TGTGCCAGCAGTGAATATCGTCTTGGCAGGGCCGGAAACACCATATATTTT
NA	NA	TRBV6-5	TRBJ1-1	CASSPGLPMNTEAFF	TGTGCCAGCAGTCCTGGGTTACCTATGAACACTGAAGCTTTCTTT
NA	once	TRBV7-2	TRBJ2-5	CASSPRWGKETQYF	TGTGCCAGCAGCCCCCGGTGGGGGAAAGAGACCCAGTACTTC
NA	NA	TRBV18	TRBJ1-5	CASSPGLMGSQHF	TGTGCCAGCTCACCGGGCTTGATGGGTTCCCAGCATTTT
TRBD2	NA	TRBV7-9	TRBJ2-3	CASSPLGGWPDTQYF	TGTGCCAGCAGCCCCCTGGGGGGGTGGCCAGATACGCAGTATTTT
NA	NA	TRBV4-2	TRBJ2-2	CASSRAPGDNTGELFF	TGTGCCAGCAGCCGCGCCCCGGGTGATAACACCGGGGAGCTGTTTTTT
TRBD1	NA	TRBV7-2	TRBJ1-1	CASRRQGSNTEAFF	TGTGCCAGCAGACGACAGGGATCGAACACTGAAGCTTTCTTT
TRBD1	NA	TRBV27	TRBJ2-5	CATSRSDRMTETQYF	TGTGCCACCAGCCGATCGGACAGGATGACGGAGACCCAGTACTTC
NA	NA	TRBV19	TRBJ1-2	CASSIGQGNYGYTF	TGTGCCAGTAGTATAGGGCAGGGTAACTATGGCTACACCTTC
NA	NA	TRBV5-4	TRBJ2-6	CASSLSGANVLTF	TGTGCCAGCAGCCTCTCTGGGGCCAACGTCCTGACTTTC
NA	NA	TRBV6-1	TRBJ1-6	CASSVEGENSPLHF	TGTGCCAGCAGTGTGGAGGGGGAGAATTCACCCCTCCACTTT
NA	NA	TRBV29-1	TRBJ1-5	CSVRIGATGGPQHF	TGCAGCGTTAGAATCGGGGCCACCGGAGGGCCCCAGCATTTT
NA	NA	TRBV6-6	TRBJ1-4	CASIHVLAKATELFF	TGTGCCAGCATTCACGTACTGGCAAAGGCGACGGAACTGTTTTTT
NA	NA	TRBV5-4	TRBJ1-2	CASSLGQENYGYTF	TGTGCCAGCAGCTTGGGACAGGAAAACTATGGCTACACCTTC
NA	NA	TRBV9	TRBJ2-3	CASSVGTSTDTQYF	TGTGCCAGCAGCGTAGGGACTAGCACAGATACGCAGTATTTT
NA	NA	TRBV27	TRBJ1-6	CASSLSSEAGRLPLHF	TGTGCCAGCAGTTTATCAAGCGAGGCAGGGAGGTTGCCCCTCCACTTT
NA	once	TRBV15	TRBJ1-6	CATSRDGSYNSPLHF	TGTGCCACCAGCAGAGATGGTTCCTATAATTCACCCCTCCACTTT
NA	NA	TRBV7-7	TRBJ2-3	CASSLHGRNTDTQYF	TGTGCTAGCAGCCTGCACGGACGCAACACAGATACGCAGTATTTT
NA	NA	TRBV5-1	TRBJ1-6	CASSLAATGGTYNSPLHF	TGCGCCAGCAGCTTGGCCGCCACAGGAGGGACCTATAATTCACCCCTCCACTTT
NA	once	TRBV5-1	TRBJ1-4	CASSSRDLGGATNEKLFF	TGCGCCAGCAGCTCCCGGGACCTCGGAGGGGCAACTAATGAAAAACTGTTTTTT
TRBD1	NA	TRBV7-9	TRBJ1-1	CASSLGQGLSAFF	TGTGCCAGCAGCCTCGGACAGGGGCTATCAGCTTTCTTT
NA	NA	TRBV6-5	TRBJ2-7	CASSYSTPGHAHEQYF	TGTGCCAGCAGTTACTCAACTCCGGGACATGCTCATGAGCAGTACTTC
NA	NA	TRBV6-6	TRBJ1-3	CATVYDRSGNTIYF	TGTGCCACCGTATACGATCGCTCTGGAAACACCATATATTTT
NA	few	TRBV6-5	TRBJ1-1	CASSYSTEMNTEAFF	TGTGCCAGCAGTTACTCTACGGAGATGAACACTGAAGCTTTCTTT
TRBD1	NA	TRBV6-6	TRBJ1-6	CASSPGQGGSPLHF	TGTGCCAGCAGCCCGGGACAGGGTGGTTCACCCCTCCACTTT
TRBD2	NA	TRBV2	TRBJ2-1	CASRVLAGANEQFF	TGTGCCAGCAGGGTACTAGCGGGAGCCAATGAGCAGTTCTTC
NA	NA	TRBV5-1	TRBJ2-3	CASSLAGPPADTQYF	TGCGCCAGCAGCTTGGCCGGGCCTCCCGCAGATACGCAGTATTTT
NA	NA	TRBV6-1	TRBJ2-2	CASSAIGAGKNTGELFF	TGTGCCAGCAGTGCCATTGGGGCAGGGAAAAACACCGGGGAGCTGTTTTTT
NA	NA	TRBV6-1	TRBJ2-1	CASKGGDSSYNEQFF	TGTGCCAGCAAGGGTGGCGATAGCTCCTACAATGAGCAGTTCTTC
TRBD1	NA	TRBV28	TRBJ1-2	CASSPISTGSGYTF	TGTGCCAGCAGTCCTATATCGACAGGGAGCGGCTACACCTTC
NA	NA	TRBV6-5	TRBJ1-4	CASSPFGSEKLFF	TGTGCCAGCAGTCCTTTTGGTAGTGAAAAACTGTTTTTT